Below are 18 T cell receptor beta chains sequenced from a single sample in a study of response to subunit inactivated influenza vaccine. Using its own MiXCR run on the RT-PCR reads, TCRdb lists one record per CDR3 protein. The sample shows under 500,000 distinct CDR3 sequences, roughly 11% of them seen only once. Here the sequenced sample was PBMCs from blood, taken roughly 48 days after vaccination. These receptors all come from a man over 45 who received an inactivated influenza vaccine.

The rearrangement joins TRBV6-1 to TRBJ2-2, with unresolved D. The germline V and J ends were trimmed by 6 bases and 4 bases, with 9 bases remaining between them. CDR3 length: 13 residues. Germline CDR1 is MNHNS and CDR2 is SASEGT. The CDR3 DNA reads TGTGCCAGCAGCCTCCGGAGCACCGGGGAGCTGTTTTTT. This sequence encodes CASSLRSTGELFF.

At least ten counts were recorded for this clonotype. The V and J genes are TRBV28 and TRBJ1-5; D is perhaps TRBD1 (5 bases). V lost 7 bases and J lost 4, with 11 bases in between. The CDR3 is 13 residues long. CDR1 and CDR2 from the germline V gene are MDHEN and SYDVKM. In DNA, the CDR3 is TGTGCCAGCACCCCAGGGATTAATCAGCCCCAGCATTTT. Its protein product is CASTPGINQPQHF.

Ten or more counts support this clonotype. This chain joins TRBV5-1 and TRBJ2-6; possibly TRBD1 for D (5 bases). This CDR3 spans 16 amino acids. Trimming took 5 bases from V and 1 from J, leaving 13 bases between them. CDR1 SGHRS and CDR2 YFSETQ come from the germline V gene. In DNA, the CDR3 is TGCGCCAGCAGGGCAGGGTATAGGTCTGGGGCCAACGTCCTGACTTTC. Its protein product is CASRAGYRSGANVLTF.

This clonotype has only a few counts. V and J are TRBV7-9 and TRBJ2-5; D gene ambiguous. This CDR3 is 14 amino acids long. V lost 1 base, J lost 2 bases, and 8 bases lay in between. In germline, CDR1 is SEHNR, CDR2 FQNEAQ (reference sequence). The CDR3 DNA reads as TGTGCCAGCAGCTTAGAAGACCCTCAAGAGACCCAGTACTTC. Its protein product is CASSLEDPQETQYF.

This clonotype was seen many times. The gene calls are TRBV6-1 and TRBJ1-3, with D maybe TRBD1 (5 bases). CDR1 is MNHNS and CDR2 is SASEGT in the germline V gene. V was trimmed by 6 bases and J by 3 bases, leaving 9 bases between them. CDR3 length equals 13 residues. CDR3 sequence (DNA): TGTGCCAGCAGGGGGACGGTTGGAAACACCATATATTTT. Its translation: CASRGTVGNTIYF.

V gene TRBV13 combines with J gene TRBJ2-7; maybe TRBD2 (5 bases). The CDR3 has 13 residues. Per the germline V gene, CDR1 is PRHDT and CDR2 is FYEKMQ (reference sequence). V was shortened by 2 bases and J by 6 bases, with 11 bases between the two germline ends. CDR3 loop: CASSLTYRGEQYF. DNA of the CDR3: TGTGCCAGCAGCTTAACTTACCGGGGCGAGCAGTACTTC.

CDR3 residues: CASSFYGHEQFF. The CDR3 DNA reads TGCGCCAGCAGCTTTTATGGCCATGAGCAGTTCTTC. The chain recombines TRBV5-1 with TRBJ2-1; D is uncertain. The CDR3 totals 12 residues. Germline lookup yields CDR1 SGHRS and CDR2 YFSETQ. V was shortened by 2 bases and J by 8 bases, with 8 bases between the two germline ends.

The CDR3 bases are TGCGCCAGCAGCTTGGGGTCTGGGGCGGATACCCAAGAGACCCAGTACTTC. Translating gives CASSLGSGADTQETQYF. This chain uses TRBV5-1 with TRBJ2-5; possibly TRBD1 for D (5 bases). Deletions cut 0 bases from V and 1 base from J, with 16 bases between. CDR1 is SGHRS and CDR2 is YFSETQ in the germline V gene. The CDR3 sequence is 17 residues long.

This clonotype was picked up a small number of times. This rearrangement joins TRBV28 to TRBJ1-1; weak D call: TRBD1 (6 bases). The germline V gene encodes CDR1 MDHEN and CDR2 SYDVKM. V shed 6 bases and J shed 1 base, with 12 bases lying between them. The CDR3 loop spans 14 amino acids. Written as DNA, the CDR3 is TGTGCCAGCAGCAGGGGAATGAAGAACACTGAAGCTTTCTTT. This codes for CASSRGMKNTEAFF.

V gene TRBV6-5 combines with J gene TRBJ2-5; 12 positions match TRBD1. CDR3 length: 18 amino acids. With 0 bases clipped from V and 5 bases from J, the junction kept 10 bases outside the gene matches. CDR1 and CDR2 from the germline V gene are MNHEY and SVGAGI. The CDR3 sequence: CASSYSKRGQGAWETQYF. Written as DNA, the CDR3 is TGTGCCAGCAGTTACTCGAAAAGGGGACAGGGGGCCTGGGAGACCCAGTACTTC.

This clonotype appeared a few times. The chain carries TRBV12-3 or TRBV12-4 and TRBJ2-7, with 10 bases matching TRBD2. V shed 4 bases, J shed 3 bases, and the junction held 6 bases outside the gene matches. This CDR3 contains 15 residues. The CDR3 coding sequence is TGTGCCAGCAGTTCGCCTAGCGGGGGAGTCTACGAGCAGTACTTC. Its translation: CASSSPSGGVYEQYF.

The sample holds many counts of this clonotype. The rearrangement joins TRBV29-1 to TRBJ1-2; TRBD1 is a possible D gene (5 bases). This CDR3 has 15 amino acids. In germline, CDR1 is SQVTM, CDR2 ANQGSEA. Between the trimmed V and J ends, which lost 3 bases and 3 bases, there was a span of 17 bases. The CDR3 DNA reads TGCAGCGTTGAGAAATTGGGGGAGGAGGACTATGGCTACACCTTC. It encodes CSVEKLGEEDYGYTF. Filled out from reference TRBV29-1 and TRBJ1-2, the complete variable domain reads SAVISQKPSRDICQRGTSLTIQCQVDSQVTMMFWYRQQPGQSLTLIATANQGSEATYESGFVIDKFPISRPNLTFSTLTVSNMSPEDSSIYLCSVEKLGEEDYGYTFGSGTRLTVV.

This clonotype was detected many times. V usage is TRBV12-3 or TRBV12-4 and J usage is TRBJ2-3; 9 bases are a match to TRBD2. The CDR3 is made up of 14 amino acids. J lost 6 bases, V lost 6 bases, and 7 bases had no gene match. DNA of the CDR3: TGTGCCAGCAGGAGGACTAGCGTCGGCGATACGCAGTATTTT. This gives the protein CASRRTSVGDTQYF.

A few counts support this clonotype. CDR3 in DNA: TGCGCCAGCAGCTTGGACGGACTAGCGGCGGGTGAGCAGTTCTTC. The encoded protein is CASSLDGLAAGEQFF. The chain combines TRBV5-1 with TRBJ2-1; 10 bases are a match to TRBD2. Germline CDR1 is SGHRS and CDR2 is YFSETQ. The V and J ends lost 0 bases and 9 bases, in that order; junction bases with no gene match: 6. The CDR3 contains 15 residues.

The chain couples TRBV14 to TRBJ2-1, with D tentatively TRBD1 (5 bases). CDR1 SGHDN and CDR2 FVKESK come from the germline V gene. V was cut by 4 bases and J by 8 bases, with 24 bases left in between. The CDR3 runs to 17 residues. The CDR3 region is CASSPAVGQFLGHEQFF. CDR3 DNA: TGTGCCAGCAGCCCGGCCGTTGGACAATTCTTGGGCCATGAGCAGTTCTTC.

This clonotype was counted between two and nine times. CDR3 sequence (DNA): TGTGCCAGCCTACGCTCGGGACAGTCCAATGAGCAGTTCTTC. This translates into CASLRSGQSNEQFF. This sequence joins TRBV21-1 and TRBJ2-1; TRBD1, the table's D call, was not compared with the DNA. TRBV21-1 is marked as a pseudogene. This CDR3 comprises 14 residues.

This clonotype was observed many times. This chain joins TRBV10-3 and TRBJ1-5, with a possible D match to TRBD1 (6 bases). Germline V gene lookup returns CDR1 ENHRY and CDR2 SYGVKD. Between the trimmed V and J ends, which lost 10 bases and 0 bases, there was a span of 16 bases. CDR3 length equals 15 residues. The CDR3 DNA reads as TGTGCCACCACATCTTCAGGGGTTAGCAATCAGCCCCAGCATTTT. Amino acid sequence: CATTSSGVSNQPQHF.

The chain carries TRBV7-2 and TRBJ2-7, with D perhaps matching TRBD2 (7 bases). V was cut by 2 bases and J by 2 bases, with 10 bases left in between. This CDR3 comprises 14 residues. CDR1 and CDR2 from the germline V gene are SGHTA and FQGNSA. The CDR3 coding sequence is TGTGCCAGCAGCTTACACGGGGGGCCCTACGAGCAGTACTTC. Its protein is CASSLHGGPYEQYF.